This T cell receptor beta chain was sequenced in a study of Ad26.COV2.S vaccination and SARS-CoV-2 variants. Treatment reported: some 20 received Ad26.COV2.S at low or high dose, single or two shots; 5 received placebo; per-sample allocation not given. Collection of the samples took place on day 63 after the first injection of vaccine or placebo. Method: immunoSEQ multiplex PCR; TCRdb's copy keeps in-frame clones and lacks some. This sample has 200,000 to 250,000 clones, with 70% to 90% found just once. The CDR3 loop spans 15 amino acids. After removal of 4 bases from V and 1 base from J, the junction contained 6 bases not matched to a gene. Germline assignment: CDR1 KGHSH and CDR2 LQKENI. Whole-study findings and limits: Considerable breadth of spike-specific CD8+ and CD4+ T cell responses has reportedly been documented following vaccination.

Remarks on this clone: Its matching antigen is unknown.

This clonotype originated in a person between 18 and 59 years old who received the Ad26.COV2.S COVID-19 vaccine or a placebo. The rearrangement uses TRBV18 and TRBJ1-2; 7 positions match TRBD1. This material consisted of peripheral blood, taken in a trial of Ad26.COV2.S vaccine versus placebo. The DNA for the CDR3 is TGTGCCAGCTCACTCCCGGGACAGCTTAACTATGGCTACACCTTC. Amino acids: CASSLPGQLNYGYTF.